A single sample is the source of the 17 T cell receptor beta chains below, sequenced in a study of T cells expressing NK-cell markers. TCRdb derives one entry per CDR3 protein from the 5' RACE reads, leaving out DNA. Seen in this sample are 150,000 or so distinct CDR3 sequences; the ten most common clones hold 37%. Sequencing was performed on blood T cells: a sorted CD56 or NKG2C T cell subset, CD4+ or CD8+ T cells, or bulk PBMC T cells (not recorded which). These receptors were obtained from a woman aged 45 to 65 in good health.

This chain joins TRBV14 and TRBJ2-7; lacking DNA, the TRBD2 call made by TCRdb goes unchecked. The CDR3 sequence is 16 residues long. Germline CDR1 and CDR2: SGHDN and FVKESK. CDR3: CASSPRGWTSDYEQYF. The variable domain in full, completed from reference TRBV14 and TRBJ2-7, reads EAGVTQFPSHSVIEKGQTVTLRCDPISGHDNLYWYRRVMGKEIKFLLHFVKESKQDESGMPNNRFLAERTGGTYSTLKVQPAELEDSGVYFCASSPRGWTSDYEQYFGPGTRLTVT.

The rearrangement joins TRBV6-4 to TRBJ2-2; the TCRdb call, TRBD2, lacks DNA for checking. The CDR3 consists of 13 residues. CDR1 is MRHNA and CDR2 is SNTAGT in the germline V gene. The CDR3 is CASSALAGGELFF.

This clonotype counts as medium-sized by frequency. The CDR3 spells CASSIGSSGPQETQYF. The chain uses TRBV19 and TRBJ2-5; TCRdb names TRBD2, which stays unverified in the absence of DNA. The CDR3 extends over 16 amino acids. Per the germline V gene, CDR1 is LNHDA and CDR2 is SQIVND (reference sequence).

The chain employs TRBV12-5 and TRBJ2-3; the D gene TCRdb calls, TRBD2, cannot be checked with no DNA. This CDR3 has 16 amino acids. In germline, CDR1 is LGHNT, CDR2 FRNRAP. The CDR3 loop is CASGSTTGLQTDTQYF.

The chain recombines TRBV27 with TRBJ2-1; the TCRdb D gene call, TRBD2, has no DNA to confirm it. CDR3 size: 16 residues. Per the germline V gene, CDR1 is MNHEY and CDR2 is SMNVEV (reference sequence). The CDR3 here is CASSAGTRGTYNEQFF.

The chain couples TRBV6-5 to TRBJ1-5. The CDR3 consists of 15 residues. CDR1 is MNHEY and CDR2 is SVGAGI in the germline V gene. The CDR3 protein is CASRLDGDSNQPQHF.

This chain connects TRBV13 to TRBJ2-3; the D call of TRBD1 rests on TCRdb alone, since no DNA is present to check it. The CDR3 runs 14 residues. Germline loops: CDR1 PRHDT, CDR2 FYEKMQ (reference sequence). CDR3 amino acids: CASSPKQGLNTQYF.

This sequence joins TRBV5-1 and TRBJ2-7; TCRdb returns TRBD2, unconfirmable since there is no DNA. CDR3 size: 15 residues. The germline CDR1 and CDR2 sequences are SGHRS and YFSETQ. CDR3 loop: CASSLNPSGSYEQYF.

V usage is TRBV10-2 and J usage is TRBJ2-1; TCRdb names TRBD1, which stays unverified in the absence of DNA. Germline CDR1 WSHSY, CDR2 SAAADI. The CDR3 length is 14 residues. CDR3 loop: CASSGADAYNEQFF.

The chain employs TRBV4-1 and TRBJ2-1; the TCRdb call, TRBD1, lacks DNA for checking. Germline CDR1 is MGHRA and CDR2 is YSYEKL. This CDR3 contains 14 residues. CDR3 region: CASSQEWRGNEQFF.

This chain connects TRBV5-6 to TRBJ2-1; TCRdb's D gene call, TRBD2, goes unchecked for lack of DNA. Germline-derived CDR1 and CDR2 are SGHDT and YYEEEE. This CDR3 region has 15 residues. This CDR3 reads CASSAWTRSYNEQFF.

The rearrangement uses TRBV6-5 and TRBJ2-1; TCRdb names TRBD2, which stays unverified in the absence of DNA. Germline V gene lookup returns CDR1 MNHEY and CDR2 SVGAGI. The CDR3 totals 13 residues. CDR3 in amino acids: CASSTGRDNEQFF.

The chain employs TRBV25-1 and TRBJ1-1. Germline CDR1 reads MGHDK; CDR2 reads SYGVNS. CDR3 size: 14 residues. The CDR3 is CASSEGREGTEAFF.

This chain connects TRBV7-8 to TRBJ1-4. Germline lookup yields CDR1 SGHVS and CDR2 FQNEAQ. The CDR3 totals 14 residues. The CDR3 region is CASSLEGLGEKLFF. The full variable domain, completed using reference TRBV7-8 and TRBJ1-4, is GAGVSQSPRYKVAKRGQDVALRCDPISGHVSLFWYQQALGQGPEFLTYFQNEAQLDKSGLPSDRFFAERPEGSVSTLKIQRTQQEDSAVYLCASSLEGLGEKLFFGSGTQLSVL.

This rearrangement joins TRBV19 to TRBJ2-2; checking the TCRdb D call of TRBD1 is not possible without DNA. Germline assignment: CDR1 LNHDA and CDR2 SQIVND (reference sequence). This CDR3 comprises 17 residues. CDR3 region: CASSSLGQGAFSGELFF. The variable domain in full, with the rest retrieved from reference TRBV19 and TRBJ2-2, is DGGITQSPKYLFRKEGQNVTLSCEQNLNHDAMYWYRQDPGQGLRLIYYSQIVNDFQKGDIAEGYSVSREKKESFPLTVTSAQKNPTAFYLCASSSLGQGAFSGELFFGEGSRLTVL.

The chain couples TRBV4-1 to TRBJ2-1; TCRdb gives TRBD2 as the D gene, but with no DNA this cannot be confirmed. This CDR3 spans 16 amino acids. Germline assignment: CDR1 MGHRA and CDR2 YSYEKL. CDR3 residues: CASSQSGLAENNEQFF.

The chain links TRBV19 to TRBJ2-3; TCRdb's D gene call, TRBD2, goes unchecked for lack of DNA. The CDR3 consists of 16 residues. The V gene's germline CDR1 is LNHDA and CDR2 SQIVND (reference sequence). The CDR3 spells CASSPWTRYSTDTQYF.